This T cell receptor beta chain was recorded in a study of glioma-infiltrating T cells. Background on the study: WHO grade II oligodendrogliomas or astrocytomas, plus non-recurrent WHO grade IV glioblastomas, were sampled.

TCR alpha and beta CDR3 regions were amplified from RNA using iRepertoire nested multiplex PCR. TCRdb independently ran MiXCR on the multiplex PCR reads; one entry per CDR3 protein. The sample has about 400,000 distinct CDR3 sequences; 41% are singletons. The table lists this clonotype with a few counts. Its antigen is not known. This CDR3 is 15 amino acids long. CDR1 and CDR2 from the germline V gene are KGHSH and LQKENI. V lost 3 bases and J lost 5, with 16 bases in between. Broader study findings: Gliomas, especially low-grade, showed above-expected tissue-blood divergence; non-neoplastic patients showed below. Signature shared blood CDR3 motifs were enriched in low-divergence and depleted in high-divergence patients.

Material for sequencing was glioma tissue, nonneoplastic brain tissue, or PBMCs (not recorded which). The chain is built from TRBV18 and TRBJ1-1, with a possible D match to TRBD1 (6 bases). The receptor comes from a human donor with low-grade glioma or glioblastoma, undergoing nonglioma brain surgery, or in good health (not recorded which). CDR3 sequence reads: CASSPRGGPGTEAFF. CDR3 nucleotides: TGTGCCAGCTCACCGCGCGGGGGGCCTGGGACTGAAGCTTTCTTT.